This passage covers 9 T cell receptor beta chains from one sample sequenced in a study of OX40 agonist ivuxolimab in advanced cancers. The method behind the library was the immunoSEQ multiplex PCR assay. TCRdb took this table from immuneACCESS and kept in-frame rearrangements with V and J called. Such tables lack part of the clones; where checked against another copy, unresolved V genes explain under half of the gap, and the rest is unexplained. The sample table shows 35,000 or so clones, and approximately 80% are seen once. The ten largest account for less than 30% of the sample. Sequenced material: CD4+ or CD8+ T cells sorted from blood, taken in a trial of the OX40 agonist ivuxolimab. The receptors originated from an adult with an advanced solid tumor such as melanoma, head and neck, liver or kidney cancer.

The rearrangement uses TRBV5-1 and TRBJ2-3; D may be TRBD2 (5 bases). The CDR3 runs to 14 residues. With 0 bases removed from V and 3 bases from J, the gap between germline ends came to 8 bases. Per the germline V gene, CDR1 is SGHRS and CDR2 is YFSETQ. CDR3 in DNA: TGCGCCAGCAGCTTGGAGCGGAGTACAGATACGCAGTATTTT. Translated: CASSLERSTDTQYF.

The V call is TRBV6-5, the J call TRBJ2-1; D is possibly TRBD1 (6 bases). Per the germline V gene, CDR1 is MNHEY and CDR2 is SVGAGI. There are 12 residues in the CDR3. Trimming shortened V by 5 bases and J by 9 bases, and 11 bases separated the two germline ends. This CDR3 is CASSQQGFEQFF. Written as DNA, the CDR3 is TGTGCCAGCAGTCAACAGGGTTTTGAGCAGTTCTTC.

CDR3 sequence reads: CASSEALPFHHGRNQPQHF. The CDR3 DNA is TGTGCCAGCAGTGAAGCGCTTCCTTTCCACCATGGGCGCAATCAGCCCCAGCATTTT. The chain is built from TRBV6-1 and TRBJ1-5, with D hard to call. V lost 0 bases to trimming and J lost 2 bases, with 20 bases between them. The V gene's germline CDR1 is MNHNS and CDR2 SASEGT. The CDR3 runs to 19 residues.

The chain uses TRBV5-1 and TRBJ2-1; 14 positions agree with TRBD2. The J segment lost 0 bases and the V segment lost 4 bases, leaving 12 bases of the junction unmatched. This CDR3 has 20 residues. Germline V gives CDR1 SGHRS, CDR2 YFSETQ. Written as DNA, the CDR3 is TGCGCCAGCAGCAGCTATGGGACTAGCGGGGGCTCGAGCTCCTACAATGAGCAGTTCTTC. This translates into CASSSYGTSGGSSSYNEQFF.

This chain uses TRBV11-3 with TRBJ1-1; tentative D call: TRBD1 (5 bases). V lost 5 bases and J 1 base, leaving 17 bases between the germline ends. CDR1 SGHNT and CDR2 YENEEA come from the germline V gene. This CDR3 has 16 residues. This CDR3 reads CASSPRSGGENTEAFF. The CDR3 bases are TGTGCCAGCAGCCCGCGGTCGGGGGGAGAGAACACTGAAGCTTTCTTT. Filled out from reference TRBV11-3 and TRBJ1-1, the complete variable domain reads EAGVVQSPRYKIIEKKQPVAFWCNPISGHNTLYWYLQNLGQGPELLIRYENEEAVDDSQLPKDRFSAERLKGVDSTLKIQPAELGDSAVYLCASSPRSGGENTEAFFGQGTRLTVV.

The V call is TRBV2, the J call TRBJ2-5; no clear D. V shed 7 bases and J shed 5 bases, with 17 bases lying between them. CDR3 length equals 14 residues. CDR1 SNHLY and CDR2 FYNNEI come from the germline V gene. DNA for the CDR3: TGTGCCAGCACGAAGGGTACTCCCCCGGAGACCCAGTACTTC. It yields the protein CASTKGTPPETQYF.

This chain joins TRBV7-9 and TRBJ1-4; maybe TRBD1 (6 bases). Germline CDR1 is SEHNR and CDR2 is FQNEAQ (reference sequence). V lost 5 bases, J lost 8 bases, and 18 bases lay in between. This CDR3 contains 15 residues. CDR3 DNA: TGTGCCAGCAGCCCGCTACCGGGACACGACGAAAAACTGTTTTTT. Translation: CASSPLPGHDEKLFF.

The J gene is TRBJ1-1, the V gene TRBV6-5; no clear D gene. CDR3 length equals 14 residues. Trimming took off 2 bases at V and 0 bases at J, with 7 bases between the two ends. The V gene's germline CDR1 is MNHEY and CDR2 SVGAGI. For the CDR3, the DNA is TGTGCCAGCAGTTACAGCACTATGAACACTGAAGCTTTCTTT. This gives the protein CASSYSTMNTEAFF.

This sequence joins TRBV27 and TRBJ2-7; TRBD1 agrees at 10 bases. The CDR3 has 14 residues. V shed 6 bases, J shed 3 bases, and the junction held 5 bases outside the gene matches. Germline V gene data show CDR1 as MNHEY and CDR2 as SMNVEV (reference sequence). The CDR3 DNA follows: TGTGCCAGCAGCCGGGACAGGGGCCACTACGAGCAGTACTTC. Its protein is CASSRDRGHYEQYF.